This T cell receptor beta chain was identified during a study of blood T cells in healthy people across ages. Broader study findings: In long-lived donors, naive CD4+ cell counts and diversity exceeded those of aged donors.

It was with a sample-barcoded 5' primer and a J-beta primer mix that a second PCR of roughly 7 to 11 cycles was run. A template-switch adaptor containing 12 random nucleotides labeled each cDNA molecule. TCRdb re-derived calls from the 5' RACE reads in MiXCR, one entry per CDR3 protein. Found here are around 870,000 distinct CDR3 sequences, around 26% of them singletons; the top ten hold 15% to 20%. This clonotype occurred many times. No antigen is known for it. Trimming removed 5 bases from V and 7 bases from J; junction bases left unmatched: 8. CDR3 length: 15 residues. Germline CDR1 reads SEHNR; CDR2 reads FQNEAQ (reference sequence).

The sequence derives from a woman at least 80 years old in good health. The source material was blood. The chain employs TRBV7-9 and TRBJ1-4; 9 bases are shared with TRBD1. The CDR3 region has the DNA TGTGCCAGCAGCGACCGACAGGGGGGCGGTGAAAAACTGTTTTTT. This gives the protein CASSDRQGGGEKLFF. Full variable domain (rest looked up from reference TRBV7-9 and TRBJ1-4): DTGVSQNPRHKITKRGQNVTFRCDPISEHNRLYWYRQTLGQGPEFLTYFQNEAQLEKSRLLSDRFSAERPKGSFSTLEIQRTEQGDSAMYLCASSDRQGGGEKLFFGSGTQLSVL.